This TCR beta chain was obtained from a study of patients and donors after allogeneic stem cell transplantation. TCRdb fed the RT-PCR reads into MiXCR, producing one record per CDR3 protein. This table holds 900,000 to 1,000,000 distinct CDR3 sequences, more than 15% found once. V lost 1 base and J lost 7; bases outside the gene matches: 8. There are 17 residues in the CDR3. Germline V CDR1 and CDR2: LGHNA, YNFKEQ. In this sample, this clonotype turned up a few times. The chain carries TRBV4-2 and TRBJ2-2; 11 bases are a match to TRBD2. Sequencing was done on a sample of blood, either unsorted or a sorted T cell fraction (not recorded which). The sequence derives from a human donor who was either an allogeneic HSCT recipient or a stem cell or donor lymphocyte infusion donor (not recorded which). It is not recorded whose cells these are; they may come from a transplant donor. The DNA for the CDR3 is TGTGCCAGCAGCCAAGTGGTCGGACTAGCGGGTTTCGGGGAGCTGTTTTTT. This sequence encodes CASSQVVGLAGFGELFF.